This T cell receptor beta chain was retrieved from a study of cytomegalovirus exposure and HLA in healthy donors. CDR1 and CDR2 from the germline V gene are LNHNV and YYDKDF (reference sequence). With 0 bases removed from V and 2 bases from J, the gap between germline ends came to 5 bases. The CDR3 consists of 13 residues. It was with 60 Vbeta and 13 Jbeta primers that the PCR ran. Assay used: immunoSEQ multiplex PCR; TCRdb lists only in-frame clones, some missing. The repertoire includes fewer than 200,000 clones, 65% to 80% of them detected once, and more than 0.55% sits in the top ten. The source material was PBMCs. This rearrangement joins TRBV15 to TRBJ2-7; D uncertain. The sequence came from a woman between 35 and 50 years old in good health and CMV-seronegative. Written as DNA, the CDR3 is TGTGCCACCAGCAGAGACAGCGCCTACGAGCAGTACTTC. This translates into CATSRDSAYEQYF.